The following is a T cell receptor beta chain sequence with its context. Trimming shortened V by 7 bases and J by 3 bases, and 16 bases separated the two germline ends. This CDR3 spans 14 amino acids. Germline CDR1 reads SQVTM; CDR2 reads ANQGSEA. Per the original methods: Researchers report that nucleated cell counts were estimated from reference gene primer amplification. Generated by immunoSEQ multiplex PCR, the TCRdb table keeps only in-frame clones and is missing some. V and J calls and clone size follow that table, whereas D and trimming were derived from the DNA. This table has 25,000 to 30,000 clones, roughly 90% appearing once. The record originates from a study of blood T cell repertoires in COVID-19. Across the whole study: From the United States, Italy and Spain came samples of acute and convalescent COVID-19. Sources were T cells, B-cell-depleted T cells, or PBMCs; the material itself was cDNA or gDNA.

Sequencing used peripheral blood. The chain recombines TRBV29-1 with TRBJ2-1; D is possibly TRBD2 (6 bases). This sequence originates from a human donor in a cohort sampled during active COVID-19. CDR3 DNA: TGCAGCGGGGCGTACCGGGGGTTCTACAATGAGCAGTTCTTC. It translates to CSGAYRGFYNEQFF.